The 3 T cell receptor beta chains given below trace back to one sample, sequenced in a study of T cells in Graves' hyperthyroidism and ophthalmopathy. Authors of the study amplified TCR beta CDR3 regions from RNA transcripts. An initial round of RT-PCR targeting the TCR CDR3 relied on the HTBI primer set. TCRdb re-derived calls from the multiplex PCR reads in MiXCR, one entry per CDR3 protein. The sample holds approximately 400,000 distinct CDR3 sequences, approximately 19% seen once. Sequencing used blood. The receptors were gathered from a woman aged 18 to 35 with Graves' hyperthyroidism.

This clonotype was seen many times. This chain joins TRBV6-1 and TRBJ2-5; 10 nucleotides align to TRBD2. V dropped 3 bases and J dropped 3; count of bases not matched to a gene: 7. Germline V gene lookup returns CDR1 MNHNS and CDR2 SASEGT. This CDR3 comprises 16 residues. CDR3 bases: TGTGCCAGCAGTGACCTAGCGGGGGTTTCAGAAGAGACCCAGTACTTC. Its protein product is CASSDLAGVSEETQYF.

Only a few counts were recorded for this clonotype. The conserved phenylalanine or tryptophan normally closing the CDR3 is absent here, so this likely arose from a read error. The chain combines TRBV7-9 with TRBJ2-3; D gene ambiguous. V dropped 1 base and J dropped 2 bases, with 1 base sitting between them. This CDR3 spans 12 amino acids. Per the germline V gene, CDR1 is SEHNR and CDR2 is FQNEAQ (reference sequence). The CDR3 nucleotides are TGTGCCAGCAGCTTAGACACAGATACGCAGTATCTT. Amino acid sequence: CASSLDTDTQYL.

This clonotype was detected ten times or more. This sequence joins TRBV29-1 and TRBJ1-1; D is perhaps TRBD1 (5 bases). The germline V and J ends were trimmed by 6 bases and 4 bases, with 15 bases remaining between them. CDR3 size: 13 residues. The germline gives CDR1 SQVTM, CDR2 ANQGSEA. The CDR3 is CSVGQVLGTEAFF. CDR3 in DNA: TGCAGCGTGGGGCAGGTCCTTGGCACTGAAGCTTTCTTT.